This T cell receptor beta chain comes out of a study of blood T cell repertoires in COVID-19. CDR1 is LNHDA and CDR2 is SQIVND in the germline V gene (reference sequence). V was clipped by 5 bases and J by 3 bases, with 11 bases between them. This CDR3 comprises 14 residues. Living in 24 US areas, the participants were between 18 and 89 years of age. Which cohort a participant joined came from the clinical history participants gave. Recovered Cohort 3 donors showed two negative PCRs, clearance, or symptom resolution. Authors' processing steps: Reference gene primer amplification gave nucleated cell count estimates. Clones were sequenced by immunoSEQ multiplex PCR, and TCRdb holds only the in-frame ones, with some missing. The V and J calls and clone size were taken over from that table, and D and trimming were inferred from the DNA. The top ten hold around 13% of the sample, which has under 200,000 clones, around four fifths seen once.

This rearrangement joins TRBV19 to TRBJ1-3; tentatively, D is TRBD1 (6 bases). The specimen sequenced was PBMCs or T cells enriched from blood (not recorded which). This clonotype was sampled from a woman aged 55-69 years who had recovered from COVID-19. In nucleotides, the CDR3 is TGTGCCAGTAGTCAGCGGGGGCTTGGAAACACCATATATTTT. It translates to CASSQRGLGNTIYF.